The clone carrying this TCR beta chain was found many times. The germline V gene encodes CDR1 ENHRY and CDR2 SYGVKD. The CDR3 covers 12 residues. V was pared by 0 bases and J by 9 bases, with 6 bases between. TCRdb ran MiXCR on the 5' RACE reads and lists one entry per CDR3 protein. The sample comprises 35,000 to 45,000 distinct CDR3 sequences, around 21% of which are singletons, and under 8% rests with the top ten. These data belong to a study of spatial heterogeneity in lung cancer. Study-wide context: Where they were available, follow-up PBMC samples were sequenced, at a median of approximately 2 years after resection. Alpha-chain sequences were consistently detected in smaller numbers than beta-chain sequences. Each distinct TCR and UMI combination averaged more than ten appearances in raw reads.

Regarding time point: blood at routine non-recurrence follow-up after resection. Material for sequencing was whole RNA from tumor, nontumor lung or frozen PBMC, left unsorted. This sequence was found in a female donor with early-stage non-small cell lung cancer. The V and J genes are TRBV10-3 and TRBJ2-1; D perhaps matches TRBD2 (6 bases). The sequences come from PBMCs, collected at follow-up. The CDR3 DNA sequence: TGTGCCATCAGTGAGTCGGGACTTGAGCAGTTCTTC. Translation: CAISESGLEQFF.